Listed below are T cell receptor beta chains from one sample, sequenced in a study of cytomegalovirus exposure and HLA in healthy donors. Here immunoSEQ multiplex PCR was the method, and the copy in TCRdb shows in-frame clones only, minus some. Of about 100,000 clones in the sample, 80% to 85% were seen once. The sequenced sample was PBMCs. These receptor sequences come from a woman in her 70s in good health and CMV-seropositive. The CDR3 runs from the conserved cysteine through the conserved F or W. The order of the fields is J gene, clone size, V gene, D gene, CDR3 protein, CDR3 DNA. A D gene is named only where the DNA matches it firmly. Only some rows state a clone size, as once, few, many or a class for expanded clones.

TRBJ1-2 NA TRBV6-1 NA CASSDSSGDTNYGYTF TGTGCCAGCAGTGATAGCTCAGGGGACACTAACTATGGCTACACCTTC
TRBJ2-1 few TRBV9 NA CASSVAWTLSYNEQFF TGTGCCAGCAGCGTAGCTTGGACTCTATCCTACAATGAGCAGTTCTTC
TRBJ2-5 few TRBV5-1 NA CASSLAQQETQYF TGCGCCAGCAGCTTGGCACAACAAGAGACCCAGTACTTC
TRBJ1-2 NA TRBV6-6 TRBD1 CASRPGGNYGYTF TGTGCCAGCAGACCAGGGGGAAACTATGGCTACACCTTC
TRBJ2-1 NA TRBV7-2 TRBD2 CASSFAGLAAPKNEQFF TGTGCCAGCAGCTTCGCCGGACTAGCGGCACCTAAAAATGAGCAGTTCTTC
TRBJ1-4 NA TRBV4-1 TRBD1 CASSQDGQANNEKLFF TGCGCCAGCAGCCAGGACGGACAGGCGAATAATGAAAAACTGTTTTTT
TRBJ2-7 NA TRBV15 NA CATRMEGSPYEQYF TGTGCCACCAGGATGGAGGGTTCTCCTTACGAGCAGTACTTC
TRBJ2-3 NA TRBV28 NA CASSSNRDSRTQYF TGTGCCAGCAGTAGTAACCGGGACTCCCGAACGCAGTATTTT
TRBJ2-1 NA TRBV9 NA CASSVEERQIYNEQFF TGTGCCAGCAGCGTCGAGGAGCGCCAGATATACAATGAGCAGTTCTTC
TRBJ2-3 NA TRBV11-3 NA CASSVGVRSTDTQYF TGTGCCAGCAGCGTCGGGGTTCGGAGCACAGATACGCAGTATTTT
TRBJ2-7 NA TRBV5-1 NA CASSLDGRETTRQYF TGCGCCAGCAGCTTGGACGGGAGAGAAACTACGAGGCAGTACTTC
TRBJ2-3 NA TRBV15 TRBD2 CATSREGLAGVADTQYF TGTGCCACCAGCAGAGAGGGACTAGCGGGAGTCGCAGATACGCAGTATTTT
TRBJ2-2 few TRBV30 NA CAWSGLGELFF TGTGCCTGGAGTGGGCTCGGGGAGCTGTTTTTT
TRBJ1-2 NA TRBV7-9 TRBD1 CSSSAWTGDGYTF TGTTCCAGCAGCGCTTGGACAGGGGATGGCTACACCTTC
TRBJ1-1 NA TRBV29-1 TRBD1 CSGTSGGAFF TGCAGCGGGACCTCAGGGGGAGCTTTCTTT
TRBJ2-5 NA TRBV20-1 NA CSATPYETQYF TGCAGTGCTACCCCGTATGAGACCCAGTACTTC
TRBJ2-1 NA TRBV18 TRBD2 CASSPPGLAGAGEQFF TGTGCCAGCTCACCACCGGGACTAGCGGGAGCGGGGGAGCAGTTCTTC
TRBJ2-1 NA TRBV28 NA CASSLVQNEQFF TGTGCCAGCAGTTTAGTACAAAATGAGCAGTTCTTC
TRBJ1-6 NA TRBV9 NA CASSVDSRDNSPLHF TGTGCCAGCAGCGTAGACAGCCGTGATAATTCACCCCTCCACTTT
TRBJ2-7 NA TRBV7-9 TRBD1 CASSFTGGSDEQYF TGTGCCAGCAGCTTCACAGGGGGGTCCGACGAGCAGTACTTC
TRBJ2-3 NA TRBV6-5 NA CASSYFVQSTDTQYF TGTGCCAGCAGTTACTTCGTTCAGAGCACAGATACGCAGTATTTT
TRBJ2-2 NA TRBV5-6 TRBD2 CASSLAGGGSGELFF TGTGCCAGCAGCTTGGCCGGGGGGGGATCCGGGGAGCTGTTTTTT
TRBJ2-7 NA TRBV15 NA CATSRALGAGDNEQYF TGTGCCACCAGCAGAGCCCTCGGCGCGGGGGACAACGAGCAGTACTTC
TRBJ2-1 NA TRBV29-1 TRBD2 CSVSLTSGGPDEQFF TGCAGCGTTTCTCTGACTAGCGGGGGTCCCGATGAGCAGTTCTTC
TRBJ1-1 NA TRBV10-3 TRBD1 CAISESRQGPNTEAFF TGTGCCATCAGTGAGTCCAGACAGGGGCCGAACACTGAAGCTTTCTTT
TRBJ2-1 NA TRBV19 TRBD1 CASSKGDRGRDEQFF TGTGCCAGTAGTAAAGGGGACAGGGGTAGGGATGAGCAGTTCTTC
TRBJ2-7 NA TRBV7-2 NA CASSLPGDEQYF TGTGCCAGCAGCCTTCCGGGGGACGAGCAGTACTTC
TRBJ2-1 NA TRBV6-4 TRBD2 CASSDSAGEGSNEQFF TGTGCCAGCAGTGACTCTGCGGGAGAGGGGAGCAATGAGCAGTTCTTC
TRBJ2-7 NA TRBV11-2 NA CASSSGFPDGQYF TGTGCCAGCAGCTCGGGATTCCCTGACGGGCAGTACTTC
TRBJ1-2 NA TRBV5-8 NA CASSFGGGSYGYTF TGTGCCAGCAGCTTTGGCGGGGGAAGCTATGGCTACACCTTC
TRBJ1-5 NA TRBV7-9 TRBD1 CASSLALGQEYQPQHF TGTGCCAGCAGCTTAGCGTTAGGACAGGAGTACCAGCCCCAGCATTTT
TRBJ2-1 NA TRBV6-1 NA CASSGPGSPNEQFF TGTGCCAGCAGTGGCCCCGGGAGTCCCAATGAGCAGTTCTTC
TRBJ2-3 NA TRBV5-8 NA CASTVPGLRARDTQYF TGTGCCAGCACCGTTCCGGGACTCCGGGCGAGAGATACGCAGTATTTT
TRBJ2-3 NA TRBV6-7 NA CASSYFGPPRDRYAVF TGTGCCAGCAGTTACTTTGGACCGCCCCGTGACAGATACGCAGTATTT
TRBJ2-7 NA TRBV15 NA CATSRGVRDPYEQYF TGTGCCACCAGCAGAGGGGTGCGGGATCCGTACGAGCAGTACTTC
TRBJ2-5 once TRBV30 NA CAWSVRGAGETQYF TGTGCCTGGAGTGTTCGGGGGGCTGGGGAGACCCAGTACTTC
TRBJ2-7 once TRBV27 TRBD2 CASSLREDHYEQYF TGTGCCAGCAGTTTACGGGAGGACCATTACGAGCAGTACTTC
TRBJ1-3 NA TRBV7-2 TRBD1 CASSPDRLSLHF TGTGCCAGCTCACCGGACAGGCTCTCGCTTCATTTT
TRBJ2-7 NA TRBV4-3 TRBD1 CASSQRPTGDEQYF TGCGCCAGCAGCCAGCGCCCGACAGGGGACGAGCAGTACTTC
TRBJ1-3 NA TRBV19 NA CASSIDNPLNTIYF TGTGCCAGTAGTATTGACAACCCACTAAACACCATATATTTT
TRBJ1-6 few TRBV9 TRBD1 CASSGETGASPLHF TGTGCCAGCAGCGGTGAGACAGGGGCTTCACCCCTCCACTTT
TRBJ1-2 NA TRBV20-1 NA CSLSTVYGYTF TGCAGTCTATCCACCGTCTATGGCTACACCTTC
TRBJ2-7 NA TRBV29-1 TRBD1 CSVGTGSYPGEQYF TGCAGCGTGGGGACAGGGTCGTATCCGGGCGAGCAGTACTTC
TRBJ2-5 NA TRBV6-4 TRBD2 CASRPGLAGVLNRWQYF TGTGCCAGCAGGCCCGGACTAGCGGGAGTCCTCAATAGATGGCAGTACTTC
TRBJ1-4 NA TRBV27 TRBD1 CASSRWTGGISNEKLFF TGTGCCAGCAGTCGTTGGACAGGGGGGATCTCGAATGAAAAACTGTTTTTT
TRBJ2-1 NA TRBV6-1 TRBD2 CASSASGGYYEQFF TGTGCCAGCAGTGCTAGCGGGGGATACTATGAGCAGTTCTTC
TRBJ2-2 NA TRBV7-2 TRBD2 CASSPEGRGAGELFF TGTGCCAGCAGCCCAGAGGGGAGGGGCGCCGGGGAGCTGTTTTTT